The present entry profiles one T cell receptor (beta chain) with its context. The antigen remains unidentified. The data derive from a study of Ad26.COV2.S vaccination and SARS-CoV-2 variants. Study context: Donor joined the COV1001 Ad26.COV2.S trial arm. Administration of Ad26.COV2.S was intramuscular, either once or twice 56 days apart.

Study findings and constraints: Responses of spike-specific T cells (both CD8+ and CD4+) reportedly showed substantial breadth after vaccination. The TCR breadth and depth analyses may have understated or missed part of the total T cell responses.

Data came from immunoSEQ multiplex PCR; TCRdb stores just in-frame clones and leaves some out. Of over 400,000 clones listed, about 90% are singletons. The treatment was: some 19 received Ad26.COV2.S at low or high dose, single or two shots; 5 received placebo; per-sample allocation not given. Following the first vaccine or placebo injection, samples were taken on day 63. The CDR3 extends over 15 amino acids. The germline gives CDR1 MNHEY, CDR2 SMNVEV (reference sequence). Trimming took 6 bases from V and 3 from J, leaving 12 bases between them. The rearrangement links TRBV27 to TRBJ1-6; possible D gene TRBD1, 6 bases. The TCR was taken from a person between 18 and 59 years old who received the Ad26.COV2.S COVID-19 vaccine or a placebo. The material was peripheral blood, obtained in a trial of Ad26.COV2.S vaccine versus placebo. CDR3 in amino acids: CASRKDRYYNSPLHF. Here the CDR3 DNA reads TGTGCCAGCAGGAAGGACAGATACTATAATTCACCCCTCCACTTT.